This TCR beta chain originates from a study of spatial heterogeneity in lung cancer. Study-level results: Ubiquitous expanded TCR counts tracked ubiquitous nonsynonymous mutations; regional expanded TCR counts tracked regional nonsynonymous mutations. Tumor mutation count correlated with how many alpha and beta TCRs expanded intratumorally.

Comment on this clonotype: Its cognate antigen is unknown.

Described time point: sample taken at primary tumor resection. There were roughly 72 donors, all of them untreated patients with early-stage non-small cell lung cancer. In each case, whole RNA from tumor, nontumor lung or frozen PBMC was sequenced unsorted. The CDR3 runs to 17 residues. Unmatched junction bases numbered 6, after V lost 1 base and J lost 0 bases. CDR1 is SGHAT, CDR2 FQDESV, per germline (reference sequence). TCRdb re-analysed the 5' RACE reads in MiXCR, keeping a single row per CDR3 protein. The sample comprises thousands of distinct CDR3 sequences, about 8% of which are singletons, and about 15% rests with the top ten.

Specimen: lung tumor tissue, collected at surgery. V usage is TRBV11-1 and J usage is TRBJ2-7; 10 positions agree with TRBD1. This TCR derives from a female donor with early-stage non-small cell lung cancer. The CDR3 DNA reads as TGTGCCAGCAGCTTAGATTTTGGGACAGGGGACTCCTACGAGCAGTACTTC. It translates to CASSLDFGTGDSYEQYF.